This T cell receptor beta chain was sequenced in a study of vaccination and CD4 T cells after COVID-19. This clonotype appeared a few times. Its antigen remains unknown. Study results and limitations: Detection of a median around 86% of reactive clones in convalescent patients was confined to the period after vaccination.

Treatment here: roughly nine-day PBMC culture with coronavirus spike peptide pools or control peptides (ViraFEST assay). T cells were expanded with peptide pools, and expanded clonotypes were identified by TCR sequencing. Once obtained from cultured CD4+ T cells, the DNA was sequenced using the Oncomine TCR Beta short-read assay. One entry per CDR3 protein results from TCRdb running MiXCR on the PCR reads. The sample includes about 10,000 distinct CDR3 sequences, about 28% of them seen just once. The sample consisted of CD4+ T cells from blood, cultured in vitro, taken after SARS-CoV-2 vaccination. This clonotype was obtained from a human donor who had recovered from COVID-19.

CDR3 in amino acids: CSAREPGQPNEKLFF. In DNA form, the CDR3 reads TGCAGTGCTAGAGAACCGGGACAGCCTAATGAAAAACTGTTTTTT. The rearrangement uses TRBV20-1 and TRBJ1-4; 7 bases line up with TRBD1. Per germline, CDR1 DFQATT and CDR2 SNEGSKA (reference sequence). This CDR3 spans 15 amino acids. V lost 0 bases, J lost 3 bases, and 4 bases stayed unmatched.